These 22 T cell receptor beta chains came from one sample sequenced in a study of T cell repertoires in aging, cancer and after chemotherapy (dated by TCRdb to between 2018 and 2020). Sequencing was performed on an Illumina MiSeq. Using a mixed TRB-A/B primer pool, multiplex touch-down PCR amplified rearranged TRB sequences covering the V, D and J segments. Clones were called with MiXCR by TCRdb after fastp trimmed the public reads at Q25, and only in-frame beta chains were retained. Records with the same CDR3 protein are collapsed into one entry carrying the most frequent genes and DNA. A total of fewer than 15,000 distinct CDR3 sequences appear in this sample, less than 40% of them only once. 5% to 7.5% of the sample is taken by the ten largest. Instead of sorted cells or RNA, genomic DNA extracted from peripheral blood served as the source for amplifying TCR beta rearrangements. The specimen sequenced was blood. The receptor source for this set is a human donor in good health. The donor label of this sample is uncertain.

V gene TRBV5-1 combines with J gene TRBJ2-1; 14 nucleotides align to TRBD2. CDR3 length: 20 amino acids. CDR1 and CDR2 (germline): SGHRS, YFSETQ. V lost 5 bases, J lost 1 base, and 14 bases stayed unmatched. The CDR3 sequence is CASRHRLAGGESISYNEQFF. As DNA, the CDR3 is TGCGCCAGCAGACACCGACTAGCGGGGGGGGAGTCAATATCCTACAATGAGCAGTTCTTC.

This clonotype appeared a few times. This chain joins TRBV18 and TRBJ2-7; 7 positions match TRBD2. V dropped 4 bases and J dropped 0; count of bases not matched to a gene: 6. CDR1 is KGHSH, CDR2 LQKENI, per germline. This CDR3 is 15 amino acids long. The CDR3: CASSQRGTISYEQYF. The CDR3 region has the DNA TGTGCCAGCTCACAGAGAGGGACTATCTCCTACGAGCAGTACTTC.

The chain links TRBV11-2 to TRBJ1-5, with unresolved D. Looked up from germline, CDR1 is SGHAT and CDR2 is FQNNGV. This CDR3 has 14 residues. Trimming removed 1 base from V and 4 bases from J, with 8 bases in between. CDR3 in DNA: TGTGCCAGCAGCTTAGTCCCGAGAAATCAGCCCCAGCATTTT. Its translation is CASSLVPRNQPQHF.

As concerns this clonotype: At one of its ends the junction is not consistent with the germline gene, which may arise from a read error. The rearrangement joins TRBV11-3 to TRBJ1-2; D remains ambiguous. The CDR3 is 11 residues long. Germline-derived CDR1 and CDR2 are SGHNT and YENEEA. CDR3 protein: CARSLASVPFF. CDR3 coding DNA: TGTGCCAGAAGCTTAGCATCGGTACCTTTCTTC.

In its sample, this clonotype was seen a few times. The chain combines TRBV19 with TRBJ2-3, with TRBD2 matching 8 bases. The CDR3 runs 15 residues. Germline CDR1 reads LNHDA; CDR2 reads SQIVND (reference sequence). V lost 5 bases and J lost 5; bases outside the gene matches: 9. CDR3 region: CASSPLGGALDTQYF. The CDR3 nucleotides are TGTGCCAGTAGTCCACTCGGGGGGGCCTTAGATACGCAGTATTTT. The complete variable domain, with remaining parts taken from reference TRBV19 and TRBJ2-3, reads DGGITQSPKYLFRKEGQNVTLSCEQNLNHDAMYWYRQDPGQGLRLIYYSQIVNDFQKGDIAEGYSVSREKKESFPLTVTSAQKNPTAFYLCASSPLGGALDTQYFGPGTRLTVL.

This clonotype has just a few counts. J is TRBJ2-3 and V is TRBV6-4, with 12 bases that match TRBD2. CDR1 MRHNA and CDR2 SNTAGT come from the germline V gene. This CDR3 is 13 amino acids long. V dropped 10 bases and J dropped 2; count of bases not matched to a gene: 1. In nucleotides, the CDR3 is TGTGCCACTAGCGGGGGGGCCACAGATACGCAGTATTTT. Translating it yields CATSGGATDTQYF.

This clonotype was found a few times. The genes are TRBV19 and TRBJ2-1; 7 bases align to TRBD1. Per germline, CDR1 LNHDA and CDR2 SQIVND (reference sequence). V lost 5 bases, J lost 3 bases, and 10 bases stayed unmatched. The CDR3 has 16 residues. The DNA for the CDR3 is TGTGCCAGTAGTTCCCGGACAGGTGGATTCTACAATGAGCAGTTCTTC. Protein: CASSSRTGGFYNEQFF.

This clonotype appeared a few times. The CDR3 loop reads CSARDSLTYEQYF. The DNA of the CDR3 is TGCAGCGCTCGGGACAGCCTCACCTACGAGCAGTACTTC. The chain recombines TRBV29-1 with TRBJ2-7; TRBD1 matches 7 bases. Trimming cost V 7 bases and J 2 bases; bases outside gene matches: 8. This CDR3 contains 13 residues. Germline loops: CDR1 SQVTM, CDR2 ANQGSEA.

The chain uses TRBV6-5 and TRBJ2-7, with D possibly being TRBD1 or TRBD2 (5 bases each). Germline loops: CDR1 MNHEY, CDR2 SVGAGI. Deletions cut 6 bases from V and 3 bases from J, with 18 bases between. The CDR3 is 15 amino acids. The CDR3 nucleotides read TGTGCCAGCAGACTCGCCCGGGGCGCCGTCTACGAGCAGTACTTC. Residues: CASRLARGAVYEQYF.

About this clonotype: Just one base apart from a much larger clone, this may be a read error. The chain carries TRBV7-6 and TRBJ2-6, with D possibly called TRBD1 or TRBD2 (5 bases each). Germline V gene data show CDR1 as SGHVS and CDR2 as FNYEAQ. The CDR3 is 18 residues long. The CDR3 DNA is TGTGCCAGCAGCTTAGCACCGGGGCCGAACTCTGGGGCCAACGTCCCGACTTTC. Residues: CASSLAPGPNSGANVPTF.

The CDR3 here is CASSSGQGEINEAFF. The CDR3 DNA sequence: TGTGCCAGCAGTTCGGGACAGGGGGAAATTAATGAAGCTTTCTTT. The chain couples TRBV6-5 to TRBJ1-1; TRBD1 matches at 11 bases. Per germline, CDR1 MNHEY and CDR2 SVGAGI. V trimming: 4 bases; J trimming: 7 bases; junction bases outside the gene matches: 8. CDR3 length equals 15 residues.

In its sample, this clonotype ranks as medium-sized. The CDR3 spells CASSYRLAGGYNEQFF. CDR3 nucleotide sequence: TGTGCCAGCAGTTACCGGCTAGCGGGAGGGTACAATGAGCAGTTCTTC. The chain couples TRBV6-5 to TRBJ2-1, with 12 bases identical to TRBD2. The CDR3 has 16 amino acids. J lost 4 bases, V lost 2 bases, and 3 bases had no gene match. Germline V CDR1 and CDR2: MNHEY, SVGAGI.

This clonotype is medium-sized. This sequence joins TRBV19 and TRBJ2-3; D gene ambiguous. This CDR3 has 15 amino acids. CDR1 LNHDA and CDR2 SQIVND come from the germline V gene (reference sequence). With 7 bases removed from V and 1 base from J, the gap between germline ends came to 15 bases. CDR3 nucleotides: TGTGCCAGTACTGGTGGCAGGCGCGGCACAGATACGCAGTATTTT. It translates to CASTGGRRGTDTQYF.

J is TRBJ1-1 and V is TRBV6-6; 8 nucleotides align to TRBD1. Germline-derived CDR1 and CDR2 are MNHNY and SVGAGI (reference sequence). The CDR3 is 11 residues long. J was trimmed by 10 bases and V by 9 bases; bases with no gene match: 7. The DNA of the CDR3 is TGTGCCAGTACCCACGGACAGGGAGCTTTCTTT. Its protein is CASTHGQGAFF.

This clonotype has a single count. This rearrangement joins TRBV20-1 to TRBJ2-5; D not resolved. Deletions cut 6 bases from V and 4 bases from J, with 12 bases between. The CDR3 sequence is 12 residues long. Germline CDR1 reads DFQATT; CDR2 reads SNEGSKA (reference sequence). The CDR3 DNA follows: TGCAGTGCCCCTGGTCCGCGAGAGACCCAGTACTTC. This gives the protein CSAPGPRETQYF.

This clonotype has just a few counts. V and J are TRBV6-5 and TRBJ2-7, with a possible D match to TRBD1 (6 bases). The CDR3 has 13 residues. The germline CDR1 and CDR2 sequences are MNHEY and SVGAGI. The ends were cut back, 7 bases at V and 4 bases at J, with 14 bases in the middle. The DNA of the CDR3 is TGTGCCAGCAAAGAGACAGGAGCTTACGAGCAGTACTTC. It specifies CASKETGAYEQYF.

The chain carries TRBV6-5 and TRBJ2-5, with D possibly being TRBD2 (6 bases). This CDR3 spans 14 amino acids. CDR1 and CDR2 from the germline V gene are MNHEY and SVGAGI. V lost 5 bases and J lost 3, with 13 bases in between. In DNA form, the CDR3 reads TGTGCCAGCAGTGGGGACTGGAAGAAAGAGACCCAGTACTTC. It translates to CASSGDWKKETQYF.

This clonotype was seen a handful of times. The V call is TRBV5-5, the J call TRBJ2-6; D unclear. Germline V gives CDR1 SGHKS, CDR2 YYEKEE (reference sequence). This CDR3 is built from 15 residues. V lost 4 bases, J lost 4 bases, and 12 bases lay in between. The CDR3 DNA sequence: TGTGCCAGCAGCCCCAATATAGTCGGGGCCAACGTCCTGACTTTC. Residues: CASSPNIVGANVLTF. Supplemented by reference TRBV5-5 and TRBJ2-6, the full variable domain reads DAGVTQSPTHLIKTRGQQVTLRCSPISGHKSVSWYQQVLGQGPQFIFQYYEKEERGRGNFPDRFSARQFPNYSSELNVNALLLGDSALYLCASSPNIVGANVLTFGAGSRLTVL.

The V call is TRBV6-4, the J call TRBJ2-3; no firm D call. Trimming shortened V by 0 bases and J by 2 bases, and 3 bases separated the two germline ends. Germline values: CDR1 MRHNA, CDR2 SNTAGT. The CDR3 covers 13 residues. The DNA of the CDR3 is TGTGCCAGCAGTGACTCCAACACAGATACGCAGTATTTT. Its protein product is CASSDSNTDTQYF.

The chain is built from TRBV11-2 and TRBJ2-7; D perhaps matches TRBD2 (5 bases). V gave up 5 bases and J gave up 3 bases, with 17 bases separating them. The CDR3 is 15 amino acids. CDR1 is SGHAT, CDR2 FQNNGV, per germline. The CDR3 DNA is TGTGCCAGCAGCCCCCGGGGTGGCGGCTACTACGAGCAGTACTTC. Amino acids: CASSPRGGGYYEQYF.

This clonotype was counted only a few times. CDR3 in amino acids: CASSVSSGRTDTQYF. The CDR3 DNA is TGTGCCAGCAGTGTTTCGTCGGGCCGCACAGATACGCAGTATTTT. The chain links TRBV6-4 to TRBJ2-3; D unresolved. The length of the CDR3 is 15 residues. The ends were cut back, 4 bases at V and 1 base at J, with 12 bases in the middle. CDR1 and CDR2 from the germline V gene are MRHNA and SNTAGT.

The rearrangement uses TRBV19 and TRBJ1-4; D is possibly TRBD1 (5 bases). Germline CDR1 reads LNHDA; CDR2 reads SQIVND (reference sequence). Trimming removed 3 bases from V and 8 bases from J, with 13 bases in between. The CDR3 runs to 14 residues. CDR3 region: CASSMIQEGEKLFF. CDR3 DNA sequence: TGTGCCAGTAGTATGATACAGGAGGGCGAAAAACTGTTTTTT.